This T cell receptor (beta chain) emerged from a study of blood T cell repertoires in COVID-19. Turning to the study itself: Acute and convalescent COVID-19 samples came from the United States, Italy and Spain. PBMCs, B-cell-depleted T cells, or T cells were the source of the cDNA or gDNA that made up the material.

Trimming took off 7 bases at V and 5 bases at J, with 18 bases between the two ends. Germline V gene lookup returns CDR1 SGHTS and CDR2 YDEGEE. The CDR3 covers 14 residues. Original processing methods: Nucleated cell counts were estimated from reference gene primer amplification. The method was immunoSEQ multiplex PCR; TCRdb's version includes in-frame clones alone and lacks a portion of them. V, J and clone size derive from that table, while D and trimming were established from the DNA sequence. Altogether some 180,000 clones are present, 65% to 85% being singletons, with the ten largest covering around 19%.

The sequencing sample was made of peripheral blood. This receptor was identified in a woman in her 70s who had recovered from COVID-19. This chain connects TRBV5-8 to TRBJ2-5; D is possibly TRBD2 (6 bases). CDR3 region: CASRRLGIGETQYF. Written as DNA, the CDR3 is TGTGCCAGCCGACGACTAGGGATTGGTGAGACCCAGTACTTC. Using reference TRBV5-8 and TRBJ2-5 for the parts outside the CDR3, the full variable domain is EAGVTQSPTHLIKTRGQQATLRCSPISGHTSVYWYQQALGLGLQFLLWYDEGEERNRGNFPPRFSGRQFPNYSSELNVNALELEDSALYLCASRRLGIGETQYFGPGTRLLVL.